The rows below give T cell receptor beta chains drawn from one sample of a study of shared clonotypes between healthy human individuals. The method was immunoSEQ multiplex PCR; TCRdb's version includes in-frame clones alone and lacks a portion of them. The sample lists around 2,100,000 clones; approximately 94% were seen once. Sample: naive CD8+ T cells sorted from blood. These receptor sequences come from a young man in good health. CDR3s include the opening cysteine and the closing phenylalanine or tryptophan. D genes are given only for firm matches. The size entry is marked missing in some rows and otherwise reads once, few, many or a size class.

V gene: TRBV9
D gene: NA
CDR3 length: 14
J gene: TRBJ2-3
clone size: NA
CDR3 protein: CASSADRHTDTQYF
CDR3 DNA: TGTGCCAGCAGCGCGGATCGGCACACAGATACGCAGTATTTT

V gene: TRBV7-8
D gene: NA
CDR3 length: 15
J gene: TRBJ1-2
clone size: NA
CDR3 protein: CASSLEGGFNYGYTF
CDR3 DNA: TGTGCCAGCAGCTTAGAGGGCGGATTTAACTATGGCTACACCTTC

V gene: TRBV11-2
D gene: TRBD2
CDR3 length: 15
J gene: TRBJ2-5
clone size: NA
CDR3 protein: CASSLASGYQETQYF
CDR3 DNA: TGTGCCAGCAGCTTAGCTAGCGGGTACCAAGAGACCCAGTACTTC

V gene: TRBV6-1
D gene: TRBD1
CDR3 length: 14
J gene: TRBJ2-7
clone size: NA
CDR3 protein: CASQTGQGIYEQYF
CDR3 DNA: TGTGCCAGCCAGACGGGACAGGGGATATACGAGCAGTACTTC

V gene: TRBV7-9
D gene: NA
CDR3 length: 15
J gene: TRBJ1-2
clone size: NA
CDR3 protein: CASSPSGQVNYGYTF
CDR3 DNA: TGTGCCAGCAGCCCGAGCGGACAAGTTAACTATGGCTACACCTTC

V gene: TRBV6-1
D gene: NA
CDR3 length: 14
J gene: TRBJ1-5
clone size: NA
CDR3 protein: CASSDRGENQPQHF
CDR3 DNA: TGTGCCAGCAGTGATCGTGGTGAGAATCAGCCCCAGCATTTT

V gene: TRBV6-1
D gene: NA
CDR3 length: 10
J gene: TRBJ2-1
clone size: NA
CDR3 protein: CASRDNEQFF
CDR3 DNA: TGTGCCAGCAGGGACAATGAGCAGTTCTTC

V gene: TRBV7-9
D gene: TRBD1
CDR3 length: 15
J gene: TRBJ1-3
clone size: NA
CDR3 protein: CASSDVTGARNTIYF
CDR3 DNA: TGTGCCAGCAGCGACGTGACAGGGGCGAGAAACACCATATATTTT

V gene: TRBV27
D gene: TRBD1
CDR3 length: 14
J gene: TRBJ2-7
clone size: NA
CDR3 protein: CASSVTGVTYEQYF
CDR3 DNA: TGTGCCAGCAGTGTAACAGGGGTGACCTACGAGCAGTACTTC

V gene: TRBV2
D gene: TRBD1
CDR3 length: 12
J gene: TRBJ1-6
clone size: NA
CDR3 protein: CASTRGNSPLHF
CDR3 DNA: TGTGCCAGCACCAGGGGGAATTCACCCCTCCACTTT

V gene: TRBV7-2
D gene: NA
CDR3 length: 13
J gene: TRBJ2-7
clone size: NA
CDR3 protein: CASSSRVPYEQYF
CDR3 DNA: TGTGCCAGCAGCTCGCGGGTCCCCTACGAGCAGTACTTC

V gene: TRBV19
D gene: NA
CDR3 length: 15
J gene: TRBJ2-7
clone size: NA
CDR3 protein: CASSTGVARSYEQYF
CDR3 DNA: TGTGCCAGTAGTACGGGGGTGGCACGGTCCTACGAGCAGTACTTC

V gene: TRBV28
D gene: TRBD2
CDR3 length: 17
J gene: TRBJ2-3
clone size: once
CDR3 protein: CASTLRGLAGPTDTQYF
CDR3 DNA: TGTGCCAGCACCCTTAGGGGACTAGCGGGGCCCACAGATACGCAGTATTTT

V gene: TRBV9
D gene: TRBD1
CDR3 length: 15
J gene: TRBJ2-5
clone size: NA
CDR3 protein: CASSVETGRGETQYF
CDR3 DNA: TGTGCCAGCAGCGTAGAGACAGGGCGCGGGGAGACCCAGTACTTC

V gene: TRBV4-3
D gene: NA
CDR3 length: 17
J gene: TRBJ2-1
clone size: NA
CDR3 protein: CASSQDPSRVSYNEQFF
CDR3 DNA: TGCGCCAGCAGCCAAGACCCTAGCCGGGTTTCCTACAATGAGCAGTTCTTC

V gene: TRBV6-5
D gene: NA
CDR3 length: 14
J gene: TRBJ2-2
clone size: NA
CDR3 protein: CASTPYSNTGELFF
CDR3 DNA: TGTGCCAGCACGCCTTACTCGAACACCGGGGAGCTGTTTTTT

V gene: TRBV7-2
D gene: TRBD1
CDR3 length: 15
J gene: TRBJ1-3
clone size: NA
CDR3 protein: CASSLWDRGPNTIYF
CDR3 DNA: TGTGCCAGCAGCTTATGGGACAGGGGACCAAACACCATATATTTT

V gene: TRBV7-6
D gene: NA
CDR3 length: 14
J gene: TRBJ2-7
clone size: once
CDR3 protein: CASSLGGAAGEQYF
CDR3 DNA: TGTGCCAGCAGCTTAGGTGGGGCCGCCGGGGAGCAGTACTTC

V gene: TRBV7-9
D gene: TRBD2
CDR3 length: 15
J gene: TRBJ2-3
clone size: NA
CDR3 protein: CASSPGTSRTDTQYF
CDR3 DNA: TGTGCCAGCAGCCCCGGGACTAGCCGCACAGATACGCAGTATTTT

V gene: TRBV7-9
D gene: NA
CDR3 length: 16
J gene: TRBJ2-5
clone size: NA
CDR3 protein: CASTSTRGPGQETQYF
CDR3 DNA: TGTGCCAGCACTTCAACCCGTGGGCCAGGACAAGAGACCCAGTACTTC

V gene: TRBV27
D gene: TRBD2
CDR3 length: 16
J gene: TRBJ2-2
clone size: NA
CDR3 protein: CASSLTSGGTTGELFF
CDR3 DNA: TGTGCCAGCAGTTTGACTAGCGGGGGAACAACCGGGGAGCTGTTTTTT

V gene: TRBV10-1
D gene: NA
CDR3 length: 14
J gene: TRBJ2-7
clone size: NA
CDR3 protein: CASSRDSSSYEQYF
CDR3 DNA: TGCGCCAGCAGTCGGGACTCCTCATCCTACGAGCAGTACTTC

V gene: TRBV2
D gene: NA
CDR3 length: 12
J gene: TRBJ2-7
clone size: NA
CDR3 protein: CASSGTHEEQYF
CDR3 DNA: TGTGCCAGCAGTGGGACTCATGAAGAGCAGTACTTC

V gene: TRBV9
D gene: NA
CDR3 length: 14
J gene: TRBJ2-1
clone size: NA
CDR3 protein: CASSETRADDEQFF
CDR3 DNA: TGTGCCAGCAGCGAGACCCGGGCTGATGATGAGCAGTTCTTC

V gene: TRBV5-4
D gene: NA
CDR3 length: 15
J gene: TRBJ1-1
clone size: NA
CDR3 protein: CASSLDLGPNTEAFF
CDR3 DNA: TGTGCCAGCAGCTTGGATCTGGGGCCGAACACTGAAGCTTTCTTT

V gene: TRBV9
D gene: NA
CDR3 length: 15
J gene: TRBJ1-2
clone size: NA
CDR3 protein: CASSVGRTTNYGYTF
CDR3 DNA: TGTGCCAGCAGCGTAGGCCGGACTACTAACTATGGCTACACCTTC

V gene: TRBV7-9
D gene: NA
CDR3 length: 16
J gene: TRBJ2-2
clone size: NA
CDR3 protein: CASSPDRGGNTGELFF
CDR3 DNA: TGTGCCAGCAGCCCGGATAGGGGGGGAAACACCGGGGAGCTGTTTTTT

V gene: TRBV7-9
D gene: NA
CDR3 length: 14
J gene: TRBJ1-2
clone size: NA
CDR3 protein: CASSLEGVGGGYTF
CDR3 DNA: TGTGCCAGCAGCTTAGAAGGGGTTGGTGGCGGCTACACCTTC

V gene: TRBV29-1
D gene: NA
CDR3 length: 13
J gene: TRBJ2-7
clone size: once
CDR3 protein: CSVETGTSYEQYF
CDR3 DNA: TGCAGCGTTGAAACCGGGACCTCCTACGAGCAGTACTTC

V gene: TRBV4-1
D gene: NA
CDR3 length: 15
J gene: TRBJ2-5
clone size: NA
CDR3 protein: CASSQDGGGLETQYF
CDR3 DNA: TGCGCCAGCAGCCAAGATGGAGGGGGACTAGAGACCCAGTACTTC

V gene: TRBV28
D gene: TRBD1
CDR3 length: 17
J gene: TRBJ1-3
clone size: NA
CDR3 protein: CASSFLDRESSGNTIYF
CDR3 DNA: TGTGCCAGCAGTTTCCTGGACAGGGAAAGCTCTGGAAACACCATATATTTT

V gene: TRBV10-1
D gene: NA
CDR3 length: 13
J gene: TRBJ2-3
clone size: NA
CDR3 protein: CASSEDTTDTQYF
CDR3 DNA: TGCGCCAGCAGTGAGGACACCACAGATACGCAGTATTTT

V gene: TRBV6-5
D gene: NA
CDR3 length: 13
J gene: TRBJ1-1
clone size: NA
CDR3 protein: CASSVTGSLEAFF
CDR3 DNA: TGTGCCAGCAGTGTAACTGGGAGTCTTGAAGCTTTCTTT

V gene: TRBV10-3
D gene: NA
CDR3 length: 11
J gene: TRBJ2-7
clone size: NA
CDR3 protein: CAIRGLYEQYF
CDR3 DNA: TGTGCCATCAGGGGTCTCTACGAGCAGTACTTC

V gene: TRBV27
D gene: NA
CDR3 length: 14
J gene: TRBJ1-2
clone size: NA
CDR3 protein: CASSLVQGSYGYTF
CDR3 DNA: TGTGCCAGCAGTTTAGTGCAGGGGAGCTATGGCTACACCTTC

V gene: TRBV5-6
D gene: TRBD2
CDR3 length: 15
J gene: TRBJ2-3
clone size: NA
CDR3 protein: CASSYGLASTDTQYF
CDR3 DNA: TGTGCCAGCAGCTACGGACTAGCGAGCACAGATACGCAGTATTTT

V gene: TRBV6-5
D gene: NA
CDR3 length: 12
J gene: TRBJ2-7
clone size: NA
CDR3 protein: CASSYQVGEQYF
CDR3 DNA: TGTGCCAGCAGTTACCAAGTTGGCGAGCAGTACTTC

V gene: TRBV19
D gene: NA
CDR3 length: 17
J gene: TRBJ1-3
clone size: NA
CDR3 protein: CASSIPLGISSGNTIYF
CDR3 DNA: TGTGCCAGTAGTATACCGTTGGGGATCTCCTCTGGAAACACCATATATTTT

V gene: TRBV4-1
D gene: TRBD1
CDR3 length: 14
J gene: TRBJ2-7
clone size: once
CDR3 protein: CASSLTGQGYEQYF
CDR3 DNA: TGCGCCAGCAGCCTGACTGGACAGGGGTACGAGCAGTACTTC

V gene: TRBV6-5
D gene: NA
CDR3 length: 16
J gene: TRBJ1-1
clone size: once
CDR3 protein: CASSYSDSPGDTEAFF
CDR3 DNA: TGTGCCAGCAGTTATTCGGACAGCCCTGGGGACACTGAAGCTTTCTTT

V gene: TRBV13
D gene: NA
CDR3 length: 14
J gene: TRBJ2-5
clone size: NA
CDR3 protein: CASSLGLGQETQYF
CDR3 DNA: TGTGCCAGCAGCTTAGGCCTCGGACAAGAGACCCAGTACTTC

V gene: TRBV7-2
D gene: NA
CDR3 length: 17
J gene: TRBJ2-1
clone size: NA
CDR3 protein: CASSLALGVHSYNEQFF
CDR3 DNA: TGTGCCAGCAGCTTAGCGCTGGGCGTCCACTCCTACAATGAGCAGTTCTTC

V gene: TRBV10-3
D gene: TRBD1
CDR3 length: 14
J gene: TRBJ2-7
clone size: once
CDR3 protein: CAISGGQGADEQYF
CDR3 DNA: TGTGCCATCAGTGGGGGACAGGGGGCCGACGAGCAGTACTTC

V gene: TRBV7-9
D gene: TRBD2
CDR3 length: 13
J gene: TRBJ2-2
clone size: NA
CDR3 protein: CASSPTSAGELFF
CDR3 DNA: TGTGCCAGCAGTCCTACTAGCGCCGGGGAGCTGTTTTTT

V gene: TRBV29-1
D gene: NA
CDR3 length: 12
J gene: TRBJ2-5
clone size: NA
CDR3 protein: CSVEWLQETQYF
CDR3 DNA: TGCAGCGTTGAGTGGCTTCAAGAGACCCAGTACTTC